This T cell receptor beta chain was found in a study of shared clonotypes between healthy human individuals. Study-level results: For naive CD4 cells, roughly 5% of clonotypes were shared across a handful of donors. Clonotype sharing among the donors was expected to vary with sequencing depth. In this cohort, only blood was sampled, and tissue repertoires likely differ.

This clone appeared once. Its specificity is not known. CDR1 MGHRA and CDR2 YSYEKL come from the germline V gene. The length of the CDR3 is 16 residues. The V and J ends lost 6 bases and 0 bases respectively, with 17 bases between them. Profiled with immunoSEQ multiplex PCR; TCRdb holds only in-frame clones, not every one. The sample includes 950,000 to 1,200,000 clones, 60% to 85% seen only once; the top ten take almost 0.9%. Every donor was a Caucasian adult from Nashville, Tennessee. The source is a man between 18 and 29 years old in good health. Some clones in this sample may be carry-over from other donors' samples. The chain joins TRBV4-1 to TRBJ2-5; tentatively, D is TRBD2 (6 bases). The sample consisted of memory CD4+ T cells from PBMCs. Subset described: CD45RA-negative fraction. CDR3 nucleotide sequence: TGCGCCAGCAGGGAACTAGGGCGGGGAAACCAAGAGACCCAGTACTTC. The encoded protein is CASRELGRGNQETQYF.